The next 15 T cell receptor beta chains were all read from a single sample in a study of T-cell memory formation after mild COVID-19. A single record per CDR3 protein comes from TCRdb applying MiXCR to the 5' RACE reads. The table records 200,000 to 250,000 distinct CDR3 sequences, approximately 10% of them present only once. Sequencing used PBMCs or a T cell subset sorted from them (not recorded which). The source of these receptors is a man younger than 30 who had mild COVID-19 (a few samples of this study predate the infection). Cell type and time point are not known.

This sequence joins TRBV7-2 and TRBJ1-4; the D gene is possibly TRBD1 (6 bases). Germline V gives CDR1 SGHTA, CDR2 FQGNSA. Trimming cost V 5 bases and J 7 bases, with 20 bases left between them. There are 16 residues in the CDR3. The CDR3 reads CASSLNGGGASEKLFF. Written as DNA, the CDR3 is TGTGCCAGCAGCCTAAACGGGGGGGGCGCGAGTGAAAAACTGTTTTTT.

This chain links TRBV7-9 with TRBJ2-7; TRBD1 matches at 7 bases. V was pared by 3 bases and J by 2 bases, with 7 bases of the junction left unmatched. The germline V gene encodes CDR1 SEHNR and CDR2 FQNEAQ (reference sequence). The CDR3 totals 15 residues. The DNA for the CDR3 is TGTGCCAGCAGCTTGGGGGACAGCGATACCTACGAGCAGTACTTC. Protein: CASSLGDSDTYEQYF.

This clonotype was found many times. V usage is TRBV27 and J usage is TRBJ2-7, with D tentatively TRBD2 (6 bases). The germline CDR1 and CDR2 sequences are MNHEY and SMNVEV (reference sequence). V was clipped by 3 bases and J by 1 base, with 13 bases between them. The CDR3 sequence is 15 residues long. The CDR3 DNA sequence: TGTGCCAGCAGTTTTAAGGCCGGGGGATCCTACGAGCAGTACGTC. Encoded protein: CASSFKAGGSYEQYV.

The V call is TRBV7-9, the J call TRBJ2-3; 11 nucleotides align to TRBD2. From germline, CDR1 is SEHNR and CDR2 FQNEAQ (reference sequence). The CDR3 extends over 17 amino acids. V lost 5 bases, J lost 5 bases, and 12 bases stayed unmatched. Written as DNA, the CDR3 is TGTGCCAGCAGCGCCGGGACTAGCGGTCCCCATCGAGATACGCAGTATTTT. Translating it yields CASSAGTSGPHRDTQYF.

This clonotype was picked up a small number of times. The V and J genes are TRBV7-9 and TRBJ1-2; 7 nucleotides align to TRBD1. The V and J ends lost 5 bases and 6 bases, in that order; junction bases with no gene match: 21. Germline lookup yields CDR1 SEHNR and CDR2 FQNEAQ (reference sequence). CDR3 length: 18 amino acids. CDR3 sequence reads: CASSPPPLEGDRSHGYTF. The CDR3 DNA follows: TGTGCCAGCAGCCCTCCCCCCTTAGAAGGGGACAGAAGCCATGGCTACACCTTC.

The chain links TRBV2 to TRBJ2-2; D may be TRBD2 (5 bases). V was pared by 8 bases and J by 0 bases, with 10 bases between. The CDR3 has 14 amino acids. The germline CDR1 and CDR2 sequences are SNHLY and FYNNEI. The CDR3 DNA sequence: TGTGCCAGCTTGGCAGCGGCGAACACCGGGGAGCTGTTTTTT. Protein: CASLAAANTGELFF.

This clonotype was found a few times. DNA of the CDR3: TGTGCCAGCAGCTTAGCTGTCGGAAACACTGAAGCTTTCTTT. Translating it yields CASSLAVGNTEAFF. The chain combines TRBV7-9 with TRBJ1-1; D is uncertain. V was shortened by 0 bases and J by 2 bases, with 7 bases between the two germline ends. The length of the CDR3 is 14 residues. In germline, CDR1 is SEHNR, CDR2 FQNEAQ (reference sequence).

This clonotype was picked up many times. The chain recombines TRBV7-9 with TRBJ2-7; 10 nucleotides match TRBD1. Losses at the gene ends were 1 base for V and 3 bases for J; bases not matched to a gene: 3. From germline, CDR1 is SEHNR and CDR2 FQNEAQ (reference sequence). The CDR3 consists of 15 residues. CDR3 in amino acids: CASSLGGTGDYEQYV. The CDR3 DNA reads TGTGCCAGCAGCTTAGGAGGGACAGGGGACTACGAGCAGTACGTC.

The J gene is TRBJ1-1, the V gene TRBV7-2; D remains unclear. The ends were cut back, 6 bases at V and 1 base at J, with 6 bases in the middle. Germline CDR1 and CDR2: SGHTA and FQGNSA. The CDR3 contains 12 residues. CDR3 amino acids: CASSMSNTEAFF. CDR3 bases: TGTGCCAGCAGTATGTCGAACACTGAAGCTTTCTTT. The variable domain in full, with the rest retrieved from reference TRBV7-2 and TRBJ1-1, is GAGVSQSPSNKVTEKGKDVELRCDPISGHTALYWYRQSLGQGLEFLIYFQGNSAPDKSGLPSDRFSAERTGGSVSTLTIQRTQQEDSAVYLCASSMSNTEAFFGQGTRLTVV.

Many counts were recorded for this clonotype. The chain links TRBV5-1 to TRBJ2-3; D ambiguous. The V end lost 0 bases, the J end lost 6 bases, and 11 bases lay between the germline ends. The CDR3 is 14 residues long. CDR1 SGHRS and CDR2 YFSETQ come from the germline V gene. As DNA, the CDR3 is TGCGCCAGCAGCTTGGATAGATACCGGGATACGCAGTATTTT. As protein: CASSLDRYRDTQYF.

The gene calls are TRBV6-2 or TRBV6-3 and TRBJ2-1; D unresolved. V lost 3 bases and J lost 4, with 7 bases in between. The V gene's germline CDR1 is MNHEY and CDR2 SVGEGT. The CDR3 loop spans 13 amino acids. The DNA for the CDR3 is TGTGCCAGCAGTTATGCGGCTTACAATGAGCAGTTCTTC. Translating gives CASSYAAYNEQFF.

In this sample, this clonotype turned up a few times. This chain connects TRBV5-1 to TRBJ1-6; 7 bases agree with TRBD1. V was clipped by 4 bases and J by 6 bases; unmatched bases: 13. Germline CDR1 is SGHRS and CDR2 is YFSETQ. This CDR3 comprises 17 residues. In DNA form, the CDR3 reads TGCGCCAGCAGCCCTAACCCTTTAGGGACAGCTAATTCACCCCTCCACTTT. Translation: CASSPNPLGTANSPLHF.

This clonotype showed up just a few times. The CDR3 sequence: CASRGLAGGPREQYF. CDR3 bases: TGTGCCAGCAGGGGACTAGCGGGGGGGCCGCGCGAGCAGTACTTC. The gene calls are TRBV6-5 and TRBJ2-7; 16 bases agree with TRBD2. J was trimmed by 6 bases and V by 6 bases; bases with no gene match: 5. From germline, CDR1 is MNHEY and CDR2 SVGAGI. This CDR3 region has 15 residues.

The sample holds many counts of this clonotype. This chain links TRBV28 with TRBJ2-2; D not certain. Trimming left V 6 bases short and J 6 bases short, with 11 bases between. This CDR3 is 13 amino acids long. Germline lookup yields CDR1 MDHEN and CDR2 SYDVKM. The CDR3, as DNA: TGTGCCAGCAGGGCCCGATCCCCCGGGGAGCTGTTTTTT. This codes for CASRARSPGELFF.

A few counts support this clonotype. This chain connects TRBV4-1 to TRBJ2-6; D might be TRBD1 or TRBD2, each matching 5 bases. Germline assignment: CDR1 MGHRA and CDR2 YSYEKL. The CDR3 is 18 residues long. V lost 0 bases, J lost 1 base, and 13 bases lay in between. The CDR3 DNA reads as TGCGCCAGCAGCCAAGAGGGGGTACGAAGATCTGGGGCCAACGTCCTGACTTTC. This encodes CASSQEGVRRSGANVLTF.